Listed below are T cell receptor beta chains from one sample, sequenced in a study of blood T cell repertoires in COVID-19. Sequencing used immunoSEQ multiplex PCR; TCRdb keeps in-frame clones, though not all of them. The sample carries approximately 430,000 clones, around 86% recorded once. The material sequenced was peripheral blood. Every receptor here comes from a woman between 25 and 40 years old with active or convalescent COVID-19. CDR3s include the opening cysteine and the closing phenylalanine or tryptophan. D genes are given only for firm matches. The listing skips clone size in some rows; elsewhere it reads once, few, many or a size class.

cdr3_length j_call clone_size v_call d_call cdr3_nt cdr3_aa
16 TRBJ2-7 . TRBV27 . TGTGCCAGCAGTTCCCCCTACCCGGGGGAGCGTAACGAGCAGTACTTC CASSSPYPGERNEQYF
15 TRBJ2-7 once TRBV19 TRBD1 TGTGCCAGTAGTATAGGGGGGACAGGGGGCGACGAGCAGTACTTC CASSIGGTGGDEQYF
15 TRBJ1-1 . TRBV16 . TGTGCCAGCAGCCCCCTAATGGGGGGACGGACTGAAGCTTTCTTT CASSPLMGGRTEAFF
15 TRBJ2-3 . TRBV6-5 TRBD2 TGTGCGACTGGGACTAGCGGGGAGAGCACAGATACGCAGTATTTT CATGTSGESTDTQYF
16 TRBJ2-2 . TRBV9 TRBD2 TGTGCCAGCAGCGTAGGGGCTAGCGGGAGTGCCGGGGAGCTGTTTTTT CASSVGASGSAGELFF
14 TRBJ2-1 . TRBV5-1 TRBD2 TGCGCCAGCAGCTTGACTAGCGGATACAATGAGCAGTTCTTC CASSLTSGYNEQFF
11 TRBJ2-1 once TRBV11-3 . TGTGCCAGCAGCTTTAGCGGAGAGCAGTTCTTC CASSFSGEQFF
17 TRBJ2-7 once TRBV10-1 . TGCGCCAGCAGTGAGTTAACGCAGGAACCTCGAATAACCGAGCAGTACTTC CASSELTQEPRITEQYF
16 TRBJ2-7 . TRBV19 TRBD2 TGTGCCAGTAGTACCCTACTAGCGGGGGGGGCCTACGAGCAGTACTTC CASSTLLAGGAYEQYF
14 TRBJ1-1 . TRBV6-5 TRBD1 TGTGCCAGCCGAGGGACAGGCGTTGACACTGAAGCTTTCTTT CASRGTGVDTEAFF
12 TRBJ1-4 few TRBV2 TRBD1 TGTGCCAGCAGAGGGACAGCCGAAAAACTGTTTTTT CASRGTAEKLFF
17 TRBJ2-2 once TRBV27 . TGTGCCAGCAGTTTATCACCGGTTCACTCGAACACCGGGGAGCTGTTTTTT CASSLSPVHSNTGELFF
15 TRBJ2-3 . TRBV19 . TGTGCCAGTGGTACAGCCAGATGGGGGGCAGATACGCAGTATTTT CASGTARWGADTQYF
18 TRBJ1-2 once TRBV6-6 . TGTGCCAGCAGTCCTAACCCCGGGAACCAAGCCAGTAAATATGGCTACACCTTC CASSPNPGNQASKYGYTF
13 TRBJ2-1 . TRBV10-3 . TGTGCCATCACCTCGGGTGTTTACAATGAGCAGTTCTTC CAITSGVYNEQFF
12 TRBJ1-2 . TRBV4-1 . TGCGCCAGCAGCCATACCAGGGGTGTCTACACCTTC CASSHTRGVYTF
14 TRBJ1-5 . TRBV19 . TGTGCCAGTAGTAACCCGGGATTCTTAAGGCCCCAGCATTTT CASSNPGFLRPQHF
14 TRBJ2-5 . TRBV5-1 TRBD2 TGCGCCAGCAGTTATGGACTAGAGGGCGAGACCCAGTACTTC CASSYGLEGETQYF
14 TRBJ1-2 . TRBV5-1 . TGCGCCAGCAGCTTGGCCTCAGGGGCTGATGGCTACACCTTC CASSLASGADGYTF
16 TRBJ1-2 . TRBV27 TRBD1 TGTGCCAGCAGTTTATACGACGGGACAGGGGGCGGCGGCTACACCTTC CASSLYDGTGGGGYTF
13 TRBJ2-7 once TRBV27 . TGTGCCAGCACCCCGGGTTTTGGCTACGAGCAGTACTTC CASTPGFGYEQYF
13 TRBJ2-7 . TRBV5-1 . TGCGCCAGCAGCGTACAACCCAACTACGAGCAGTACTTC CASSVQPNYEQYF
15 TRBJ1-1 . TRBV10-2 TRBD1 TGCGCCAGCAGTGAGACCCGGACAGGGAACACTGAAGCTTTCTTT CASSETRTGNTEAFF
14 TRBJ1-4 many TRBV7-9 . TGTGCCAGCAGCTCTTGGGCCCCAGGGGAAAAACTGTTTTTT CASSSWAPGEKLFF
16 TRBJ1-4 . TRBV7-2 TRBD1 TGTGCCAGCAGCTTAGCGGGGACAGGGGTTAATGAAAAACTGTTTTTT CASSLAGTGVNEKLFF
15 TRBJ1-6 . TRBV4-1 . TGCGCCAGCAGCGACTACAGGGTCCCAAATTCACCCCTCCACTTT CASSDYRVPNSPLHF
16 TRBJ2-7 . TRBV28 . TGTGCCAGCAGTATCGCAACAGACTCGGGGTCCTACGAGCAGTACTTC CASSIATDSGSYEQYF
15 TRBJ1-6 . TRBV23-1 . TGCGCCAGCAGTCAATCGAGGGATACGAATTCACCCCTCCACTTT CASSQSRDTNSPLHF
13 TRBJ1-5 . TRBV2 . TGTGCCAGTTCCGACAGCAGAGATCAGCCCCAGCATTTT CASSDSRDQPQHF
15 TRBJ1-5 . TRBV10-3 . TGTGCCATCAGTGAGTCAGGGACATTCAATCAGCCCCAGCATTTT CAISESGTFNQPQHF
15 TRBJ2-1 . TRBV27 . TGTGCCAGCAGTTTATATACAGCAACCTACAATGAGCAGTTCTTC CASSLYTATYNEQFF
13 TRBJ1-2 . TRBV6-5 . TGTGCCAGCAGTTACGGCCAGAACTATGGCTACACCTTC CASSYGQNYGYTF
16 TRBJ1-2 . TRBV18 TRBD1 TGTGCCAGCTCACAGACGACCGGGACAGAGTACTATGGCTACACCTTC CASSQTTGTEYYGYTF
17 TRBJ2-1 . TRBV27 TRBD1 TGTGCCAGCAGCTACCTTTCCGACAGGGGCCCCTACAATGAGCAGTTCTTC CASSYLSDRGPYNEQFF
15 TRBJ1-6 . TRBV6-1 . TGTGCCAGCAGCTCTGACAGCTGGTCCAATTCACCCCTCCACTTT CASSSDSWSNSPLHF
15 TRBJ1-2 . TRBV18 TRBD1 TGTGCCAGCTCACATGGACAGGGGTTAAACTATGGCTACACCTTC CASSHGQGLNYGYTF
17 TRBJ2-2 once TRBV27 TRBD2 TGTGCCAGCAGTTTACCCAGCGGGAGAGGGAACACCGGGGAGCTGTTTTTT CASSLPSGRGNTGELFF
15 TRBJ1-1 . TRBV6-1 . TGTGCCAGCAGTGAAGGAGGGGGGGGCGGCACTGAAGCTTTCTTT CASSEGGGGGTEAFF